The present TCR beta chain was sequenced within a study of blood T cells in healthy people across ages. Overall study findings and caveats: A roughly linear age-dependent decrease characterized TCR beta diversity per million T cells.

This clonotype was seen many times. Its antigen remains unknown. PBMCs, at least 6 million per sample, were isolated. Sample-barcoded 5' priming and a J-beta primer mix drove a second PCR of 7 to 11 cycles. The authors tagged each cDNA molecule using a template-switch adaptor with 12 random nucleotides. No fewer than 3 million CDR3-containing paired-end reads came from each sample. One entry per CDR3 protein, called by TCRdb with MiXCR from the 5' RACE reads. The table has some 1.7 million distinct CDR3 sequences, under 30% seen once. The CDR3 runs to 14 residues. The J segment lost 8 bases and the V segment lost 2 bases, leaving 6 bases of the junction unmatched.

J is TRBJ2-1 and V is TRBV12-3 or TRBV12-4; 7 bases fit TRBD2. The TCR sequence derives from a woman aged 30 to 39 in good health. The material sequenced was blood. CDR3 DNA: TGTGCCAGCAGTTTACTGCGGGGGACCCATGAGCAGTTCTTC. It encodes CASSLLRGTHEQFF.